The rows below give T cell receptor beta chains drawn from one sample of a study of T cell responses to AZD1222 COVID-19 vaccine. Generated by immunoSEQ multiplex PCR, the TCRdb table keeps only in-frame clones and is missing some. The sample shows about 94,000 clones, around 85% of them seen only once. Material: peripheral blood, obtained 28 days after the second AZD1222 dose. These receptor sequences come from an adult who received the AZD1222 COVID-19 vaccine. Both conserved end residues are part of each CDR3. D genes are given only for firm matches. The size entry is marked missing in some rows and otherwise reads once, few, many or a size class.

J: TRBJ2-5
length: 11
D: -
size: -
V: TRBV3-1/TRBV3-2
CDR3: CASSQAETQYF
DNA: TGTGCCAGCAGCCAAGCAGAGACCCAGTACTTC

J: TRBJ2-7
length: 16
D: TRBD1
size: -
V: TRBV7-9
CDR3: CASSLTGASPEYEQYF
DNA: TGTGCCAGCAGCTTAACAGGGGCCTCCCCGGAATACGAGCAGTACTTC

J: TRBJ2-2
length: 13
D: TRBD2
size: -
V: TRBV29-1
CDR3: CSVGLATTGELFF
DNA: TGCAGCGTTGGACTAGCGACCACCGGGGAGCTGTTTTTT

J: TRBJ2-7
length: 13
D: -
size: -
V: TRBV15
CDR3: CATSRDRTYEQYF
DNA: TGTGCCACCAGCAGGGACCGTACCTACGAGCAGTACTTC

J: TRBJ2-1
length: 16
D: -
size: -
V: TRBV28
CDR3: CASSFFSLRGNNEQFF
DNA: TGTGCCAGCAGTTTTTTCTCCTTGCGGGGTAACAATGAGCAGTTCTTC

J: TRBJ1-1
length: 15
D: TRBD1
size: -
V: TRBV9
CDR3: CASSLRTGMGTEAFF
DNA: TGTGCCAGCAGCCTAAGGACAGGGATGGGGACTGAAGCTTTCTTT

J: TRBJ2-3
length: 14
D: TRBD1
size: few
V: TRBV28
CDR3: CASSSTGMVDTQYF
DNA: TGTGCCAGCAGTTCGACAGGGATGGTGGATACGCAGTATTTT

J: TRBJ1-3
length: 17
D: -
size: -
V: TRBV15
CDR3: CATSRDFVGISGNTIYF
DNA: TGTGCCACCAGCAGAGATTTTGTCGGGATCTCTGGAAACACCATATATTTT

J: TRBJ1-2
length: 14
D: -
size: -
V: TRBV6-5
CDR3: CASSRLDSNYGYTF
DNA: TGTGCCAGCAGTCGACTGGACTCAAACTATGGCTACACCTTC

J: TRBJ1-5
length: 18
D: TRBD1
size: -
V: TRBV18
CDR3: CASSPSLFPGQSNQPQHF
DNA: TGTGCCAGCTCACCATCTTTATTTCCGGGACAGAGCAATCAGCCCCAGCATTTT

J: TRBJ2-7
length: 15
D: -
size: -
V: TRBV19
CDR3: CASSIGILMPYEQYF
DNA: TGTGCCAGTAGTATCGGGATACTTATGCCCTACGAGCAGTACTTC

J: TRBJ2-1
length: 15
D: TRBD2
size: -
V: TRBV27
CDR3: CASSPTSGGTLGQFF
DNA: TGTGCCAGCAGTCCGACTAGCGGGGGGACATTGGGGCAGTTCTTC

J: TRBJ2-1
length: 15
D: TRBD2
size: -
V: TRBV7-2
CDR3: CASASRLAGPAGQFF
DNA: TGTGCCAGCGCTAGCAGGCTAGCGGGTCCGGCAGGGCAGTTCTTC

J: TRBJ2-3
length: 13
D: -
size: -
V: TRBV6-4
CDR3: CASRRTTTDTQYF
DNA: TGTGCCAGCAGGCGGACTACCACAGATACGCAGTATTTT

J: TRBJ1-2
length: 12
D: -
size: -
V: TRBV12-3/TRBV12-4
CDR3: CATSTDGYGYTF
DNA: TGTGCCACCTCAACGGACGGATATGGCTACACCTTC

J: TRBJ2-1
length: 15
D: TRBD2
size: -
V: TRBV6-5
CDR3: CASSSTSGGYNEQFF
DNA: TGTGCCAGCAGTTCTACTAGCGGGGGATACAATGAGCAGTTCTTC

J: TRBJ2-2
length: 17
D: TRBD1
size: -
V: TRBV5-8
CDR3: CASSLFQGAQDTGELFF
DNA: TGTGCCAGCAGCTTGTTCCAGGGGGCGCAGGACACCGGGGAGCTGTTTTTT

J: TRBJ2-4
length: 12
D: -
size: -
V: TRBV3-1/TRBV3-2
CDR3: CASTQGTGIQYF
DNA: TGTGCCAGCACGCAGGGAACTGGCATTCAGTACTTC

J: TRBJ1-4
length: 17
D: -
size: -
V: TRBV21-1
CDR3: CASRLEGRDRANEKLFF
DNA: TGTGCCAGCAGACTGGAGGGGAGGGACAGGGCTAATGAAAAACTGTTTTTT

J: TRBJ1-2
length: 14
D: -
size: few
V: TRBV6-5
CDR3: CASRYPGAGYGYTF
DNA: TGTGCCAGCAGGTACCCAGGGGCAGGCTATGGCTACACCTTC

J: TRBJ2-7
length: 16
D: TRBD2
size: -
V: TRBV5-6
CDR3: CASSPRPGLAYSEQYF
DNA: TGTGCCAGCAGCCCGCGACCGGGACTAGCCTACTCTGAGCAGTACTTC

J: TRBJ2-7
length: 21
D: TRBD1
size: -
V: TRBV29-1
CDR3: CSVELPRNLGRGFLSSYEQYF
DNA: TGCAGCGTTGAACTCCCCAGAAACTTAGGCAGGGGGTTTCTCAGCTCCTACGAGCAGTACTTC

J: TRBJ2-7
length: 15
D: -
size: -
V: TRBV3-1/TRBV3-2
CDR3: CASSASQGLSYEQYF
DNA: TGTGCCAGCAGCGCCAGTCAGGGGTTATCCTACGAGCAGTACTTC

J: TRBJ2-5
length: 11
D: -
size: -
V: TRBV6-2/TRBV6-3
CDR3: CASSAQETQYF
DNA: TGTGCCAGCAGTGCGCAAGAGACCCAGTACTTC

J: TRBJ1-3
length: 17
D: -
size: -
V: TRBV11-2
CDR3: CASSFSLQRRSGNTIYF
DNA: TGTGCCAGCAGCTTCTCTTTACAGCGCCGCTCTGGAAACACCATATATTTT

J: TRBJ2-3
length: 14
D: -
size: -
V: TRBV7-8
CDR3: CASSFGGRTDTQYF
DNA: TGTGCCAGCAGCTTCGGCGGCCGCACAGATACGCAGTATTTT

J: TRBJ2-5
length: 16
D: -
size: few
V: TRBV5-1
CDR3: CASSLGASTGQETQYF
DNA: TGCGCCAGCAGCTTGGGAGCCTCGACCGGACAAGAGACCCAGTACTTC

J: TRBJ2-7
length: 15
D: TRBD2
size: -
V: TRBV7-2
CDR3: CASSLASGSGYEQYF
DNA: TGTGCCAGCAGCTTGGCTAGCGGGAGTGGCTACGAGCAGTACTTC

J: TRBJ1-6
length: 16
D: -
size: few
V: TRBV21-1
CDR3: CASSKGQGDTDSPLHF
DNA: TGTGCCAGCAGCAAGGGGCAGGGCGATACCGATTCACCCCTCCACTTT

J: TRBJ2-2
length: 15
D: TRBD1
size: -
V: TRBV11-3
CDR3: CASSLQGASAGELFF
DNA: TGTGCCAGCAGCTTACAGGGGGCTTCGGCCGGGGAGCTGTTTTTT

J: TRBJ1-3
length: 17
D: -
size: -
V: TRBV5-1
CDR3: CASSLARGVGSGNTIYF
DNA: TGCGCCAGCAGCTTGGCCCGAGGGGTCGGGTCTGGAAACACCATATATTTT

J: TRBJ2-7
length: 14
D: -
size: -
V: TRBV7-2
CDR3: CASSYRSQGYEQYF
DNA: TGTGCCAGCAGCTACCGATCGCAGGGATACGAGCAGTACTTC

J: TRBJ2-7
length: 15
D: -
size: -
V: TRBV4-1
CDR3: CASSQVAQSSYEQYF
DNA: TGCGCCAGCAGCCAAGTGGCTCAATCCTCCTACGAGCAGTACTTC

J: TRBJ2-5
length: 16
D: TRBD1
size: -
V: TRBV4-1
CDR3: CASSSPGTGGRETQYF
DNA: TGCGCCAGCAGCTCGCCCGGGACAGGGGGCCGGGAGACCCAGTACTTC

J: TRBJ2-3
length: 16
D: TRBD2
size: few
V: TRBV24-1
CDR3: CATSDWGGSPPDTQYF
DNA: TGTGCCACCAGTGATTGGGGCGGGAGCCCCCCAGATACGCAGTATTTT

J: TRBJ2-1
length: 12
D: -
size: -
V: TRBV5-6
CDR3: CASSVPSGEQFF
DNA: TGTGCCAGCAGCGTACCGAGCGGGGAGCAGTTCTTC

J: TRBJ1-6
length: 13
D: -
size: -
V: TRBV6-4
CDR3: CASRGTTNSPLHF
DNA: TGTGCCAGCAGGGGGACAACTAATTCACCCCTCCACTTT

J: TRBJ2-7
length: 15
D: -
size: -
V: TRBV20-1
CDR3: CSASSSRVRYYEQYF
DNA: TGCAGTGCTAGTAGTTCAAGGGTCCGATACTACGAGCAGTACTTC

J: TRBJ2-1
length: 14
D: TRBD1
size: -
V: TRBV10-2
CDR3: CASSDRTGANEQFF
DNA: TGCGCCAGCAGTGACCGGACAGGTGCAAATGAGCAGTTCTTC

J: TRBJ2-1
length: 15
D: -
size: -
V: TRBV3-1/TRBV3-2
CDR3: CASSQGFEDYNEQFF
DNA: TGTGCCAGCAGCCAGGGATTTGAAGATTACAATGAGCAGTTCTTC

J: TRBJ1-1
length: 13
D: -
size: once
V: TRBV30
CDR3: CAWSVLRATEAFF
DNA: TGTGCCTGGAGTGTACTAAGGGCCACTGAAGCTTTCTTT

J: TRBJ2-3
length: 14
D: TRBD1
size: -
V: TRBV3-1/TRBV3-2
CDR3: CASSSRDRADTQYF
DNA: TGTGCCAGCAGCTCCCGTGACAGGGCAGATACGCAGTATTTT

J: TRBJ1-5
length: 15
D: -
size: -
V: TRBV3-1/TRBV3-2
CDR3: CASSQSRSDRQPQHF
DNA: TGTGCCAGCAGCCAATCAAGGTCCGATAGGCAGCCCCAGCATTTT

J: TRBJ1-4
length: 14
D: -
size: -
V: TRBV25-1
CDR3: CASRTRDGDEKLFF
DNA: TGTGCCAGCCGAACTCGGGACGGAGATGAAAAACTGTTTTTT

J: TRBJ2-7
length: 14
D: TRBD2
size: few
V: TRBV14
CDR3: CASRLTGTSYEQYF
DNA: TGTGCCAGCAGACTTACCGGGACTAGCTACGAGCAGTACTTC

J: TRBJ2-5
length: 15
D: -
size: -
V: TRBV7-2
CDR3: CASSLSYGSQETQYF
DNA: TGTGCCAGCAGCTTATCCTATGGGAGCCAAGAGACCCAGTACTTC

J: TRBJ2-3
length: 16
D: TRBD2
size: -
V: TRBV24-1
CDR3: CATSEGVSGGTDTQYF
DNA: TGTGCCACCAGTGAGGGTGTTAGCGGGGGGACAGATACGCAGTATTTT